What follows are 25 T cell receptor beta chains derived from one specimen sequenced in a study of early T cells in non-severe SARS-CoV-2 infection. TCRdb used MiXCR to reprocess the 5' RACE reads, holding one entry per CDR3 protein. The sample has 50,000 to 75,000 distinct CDR3 sequences, approximately 6.1% seen once. Sequences were derived from whole blood, sampled at baseline. These receptors were collected from an adult who was a healthcare worker with PCR-confirmed SARS-CoV-2 infection or an uninfected control (not recorded which).

This clonotype was seen only a few times. This chain's CDR3 is CASLRAGGRAIAYEQYF. The CDR3 nucleotides are TGTGCCAGCCTCCGAGCGGGGGGGCGGGCGATAGCCTACGAGCAGTACTTC. The V and J genes are TRBV28 and TRBJ2-7, with 10 bases that match TRBD2. The V and J ends lost 8 bases and 2 bases, in that order; junction bases with no gene match: 15. This CDR3 spans 17 amino acids. The V gene's germline CDR1 is MDHEN and CDR2 SYDVKM. Variable domain in full (rest from reference TRBV28 and TRBJ2-7): DVKVTQSSRYLVKRTGEKVFLECVQDMDHENMFWYRQDPGLGLRLIYFSYDVKMKEKGDIPEGYSVSREKKERFSLILESASTNQTSMYLCASLRAGGRAIAYEQYFGPGTRLTVT.

This clonotype came up many times. In DNA, the CDR3 is TGCAGTGCTACAGGTGATCCAGATACGCAGTATTTT. It codes for CSATGDPDTQYF. The chain uses TRBV20-1 and TRBJ2-3; no definite D call. With 4 bases removed from V and 4 bases from J, the gap between germline ends came to 9 bases. The germline V gene encodes CDR1 DFQATT and CDR2 SNEGSKA (reference sequence). The CDR3 consists of 12 residues.

This clonotype has a count of ten or more. V usage is TRBV5-8 and J usage is TRBJ2-1, with 9 nucleotides matching TRBD2. The germline V gene encodes CDR1 SGHTS and CDR2 YDEGEE. The CDR3 spans 19 residues. The V and J ends lost 2 bases and 1 base, in that order; junction bases with no gene match: 13. The CDR3 spells CASSFHFRASGTSYNEQFF. The CDR3 DNA sequence: TGTGCCAGCAGCTTTCATTTTCGGGCTAGCGGGACGTCCTACAATGAGCAGTTCTTC.

This clonotype was counted ten times or more. This sequence joins TRBV19 and TRBJ2-3; TRBD1 matches 8 bases. This CDR3 region has 13 residues. Germline loops: CDR1 LNHDA, CDR2 SQIVND (reference sequence). V lost 8 bases and J lost 5; bases outside the gene matches: 6. The CDR3 DNA reads TGTGCCAGTGGTCAGGGGACAGGAGATACGCAGTATTTT. This sequence encodes CASGQGTGDTQYF.

This rearrangement joins TRBV7-9 to TRBJ1-1; TRBD1 might be the D (5 bases). V lost 0 bases and J lost 7, with 15 bases in between. Germline V gives CDR1 SEHNR, CDR2 FQNEAQ (reference sequence). This CDR3 comprises 15 residues. The CDR3 bases are TGTGCCAGCAGCTTAGCCCAGGGTAGGTTACATGAAGCTTTCTTT. Its protein product is CASSLAQGRLHEAFF.

This clonotype came up a few times. CDR3 bases: TGTGCCAGCAGTGCCCTTCCCGCTCGAGAGACCCAGTACTTC. Protein: CASSALPARETQYF. This chain uses TRBV28 with TRBJ2-5, with unresolved D. Trimming shortened V by 5 bases and J by 4 bases, and 14 bases separated the two germline ends. The germline CDR1 and CDR2 sequences are MDHEN and SYDVKM. The CDR3 totals 14 residues.

Ten or more counts support this clonotype. The chain employs TRBV28 and TRBJ1-1, with D perhaps matching TRBD1 (5 bases). V lost 4 bases, J lost 5 bases, and 8 bases lay in between. In germline, CDR1 is MDHEN, CDR2 SYDVKM. This CDR3 is 12 amino acids long. The CDR3 here is CASSSTGTEAFF. The CDR3 nucleotides read TGTGCCAGCAGTTCTACAGGAACTGAAGCTTTCTTT.

This clonotype was counted ten times or more. The gene calls are TRBV7-9 and TRBJ2-1, with D possibly TRBD2 on 5 matching bases. The CDR3 is 16 amino acids. Trimming cost V 3 bases and J 7 bases, with 19 bases left between them. CDR1 is SEHNR and CDR2 is FQNEAQ in the germline V gene (reference sequence). CDR3 coding DNA: TGTGCCAGCAGCTTTATAACCGGCGGGTCACGGAATGAGCAGTTCTTC. Its protein is CASSFITGGSRNEQFF.

This clonotype was found a few times. This rearrangement joins TRBV6-5 to TRBJ2-7, with a weak D call TRBD1 (5 bases). The CDR3 contains 13 residues. Trimming left V 2 bases short and J 4 bases short, with 9 bases between. The germline CDR1 and CDR2 sequences are MNHEY and SVGAGI. Written as DNA, the CDR3 is TGTGCCAGCAGTTACGCAGGGCCTTACGAGCAGTACTTC. The encoded protein is CASSYAGPYEQYF.

This clonotype showed up just a few times. The CDR3 sequence: CSARAGTSPHNEQFF. The CDR3 DNA reads as TGCAGTGCTAGAGCCGGGACTAGCCCCCACAATGAGCAGTTCTTC. The chain uses TRBV20-1 and TRBJ2-1; 9 bases are shared with TRBD2. Germline CDR1 is DFQATT and CDR2 is SNEGSKA (reference sequence). With V trimmed by 1 base and J by 5 bases, 6 bases remained unmatched. This CDR3 is 15 amino acids long.

This clonotype was seen at least ten times. This chain links TRBV6-2 or TRBV6-3 with TRBJ1-1; TRBD1 matches at 7 bases. The J segment lost 5 bases and the V segment lost 5 bases, leaving 8 bases of the junction unmatched. Germline V lookup: CDR1 MNHEY, CDR2 SVGEGT. The CDR3 has 14 amino acids. For the CDR3, the DNA is TGTGCCAGCAGTATAGACAGGGTTGGAACTGAAGCTTTCTTT. Protein product: CASSIDRVGTEAFF.

The chain carries TRBV20-1 and TRBJ1-1; D gene ambiguous. CDR3 length: 11 amino acids. The germline V gene has CDR1 DFQATT and CDR2 SNEGSKA (reference sequence). Trimming cost V 6 bases and J 0 bases, with 5 bases left between them. The CDR3 spells CSARLNTEAFF. The CDR3 bases are TGCAGTGCCAGATTGAACACTGAAGCTTTCTTT.

This clonotype was recorded at least ten times. This sequence joins TRBV7-9 and TRBJ2-5, with TRBD1 matching over 8 bases. The CDR3 is made up of 14 amino acids. CDR1 and CDR2 from the germline V gene are SEHNR and FQNEAQ (reference sequence). Trimming took 3 bases from V and 4 from J; bases not matched to a gene: 4. CDR3 residues: CASSLAQGGETQYF. The CDR3 nucleotides read TGTGCCAGCAGCTTGGCACAGGGGGGAGAGACCCAGTACTTC.

This clonotype was seen many times. The chain uses TRBV11-1 and TRBJ2-1, with TRBD2 as a possible D gene (5 bases). Germline CDR1 is SGHAT and CDR2 is FQDESV (reference sequence). The CDR3 runs to 15 residues. The ends were cut back, 1 base at V and 7 bases at J, with 14 bases in the middle. In DNA, the CDR3 is TGTGCCAGCAGCTTAGGCCTAGCCGACGGGAATGAGCAGTTCTTC. This gives the protein CASSLGLADGNEQFF.

This clonotype was seen a few times. V gene TRBV4-3 combines with J gene TRBJ2-5; 9 bases are shared with TRBD2. V lost 5 bases and J lost 5; bases outside the gene matches: 6. Germline V CDR1 and CDR2: LGHNA, YSLEER. The CDR3 is 14 residues long. DNA for the CDR3: TGCGCCAGCAGCTATAGCGGGAGATCGGAGACCCAGTACTTC. It is translated as CASSYSGRSETQYF.

In this sample, this clonotype turned up many times. The chain couples TRBV19 to TRBJ2-7; D not resolved. The V end lost 2 bases, the J end lost 2 bases, and 10 bases lay between the germline ends. The germline V gene encodes CDR1 LNHDA and CDR2 SQIVND (reference sequence). The CDR3 has 14 amino acids. CDR3 loop: CASSIQAIPYEQYF. The CDR3 DNA reads as TGTGCCAGTAGTATACAGGCGATACCCTACGAGCAGTACTTC.

The chain couples TRBV7-2 to TRBJ1-6, with 10 bases identical to TRBD1. Losses at the gene ends were 4 bases for V and 9 bases for J; bases not matched to a gene: 6. Germline lookup yields CDR1 SGHTA and CDR2 FQGNSA. The CDR3 is made up of 15 amino acids. Written as DNA, the CDR3 is TGTGCCAGCAGCTCCTGGGACAGGGGACTTTCACCCCTCCACTTT. Translation gives CASSSWDRGLSPLHF.

Many counts were recorded for this clonotype. This chain links TRBV20-1 with TRBJ2-7, with 9 nucleotides matching TRBD1. Unmatched junction bases numbered 6, after V lost 0 bases and J lost 0 bases. Germline lookup yields CDR1 DFQATT and CDR2 SNEGSKA (reference sequence). The CDR3 loop spans 16 amino acids. The CDR3 sequence: CSARDAGQGYSYEQYF. The CDR3 region has the DNA TGCAGTGCTAGAGACGCGGGACAGGGCTACTCCTACGAGCAGTACTTC.

In its sample, this clonotype was seen a few times. V is TRBV10-3 and J is TRBJ1-2, with 8 bases that match TRBD1. The germline V gene encodes CDR1 ENHRY and CDR2 SYGVKD. CDR3 length equals 13 residues. V lost 3 bases and J lost 6; bases outside the gene matches: 3. The DNA for the CDR3 is TGTGCCATCAGTGACGCGACAGGGGATGGCTACACCTTC. It specifies CAISDATGDGYTF.

This chain links TRBV10-3 with TRBJ2-2, with 7 bases aligning to TRBD2. Germline loops: CDR1 ENHRY, CDR2 SYGVKD. J gave up 5 bases and V 0 bases, and 9 bases lay outside the gene matches. The CDR3 consists of 17 residues. The DNA for the CDR3 is TGTGCCATCAGTGAGTCGACGAGACTAGCCAGGACCGGGGAGCTGTTTTTT. It is translated as CAISESTRLARTGELFF.

This chain connects TRBV10-1 to TRBJ2-7; TRBD1 agrees at 8 bases. This CDR3 region has 13 residues. Trimming took 8 bases from V and 2 from J; bases not matched to a gene: 5. Germline-derived CDR1 and CDR2 are WNHNN and SYGVQD (reference sequence). For the CDR3, the DNA is TGCGCCAGCCAGGACAGGGCCACCTACGAGCAGTACTTC. This sequence encodes CASQDRATYEQYF.

This clonotype was observed many times. The rearrangement uses TRBV7-2 and TRBJ2-3; D not resolved. The germline CDR1 and CDR2 sequences are SGHTA and FQGNSA. CDR3 length: 15 residues. Trimming took 1 base from V and 2 from J, leaving 10 bases between them. As DNA, the CDR3 is TGTGCCAGCAGCTTAGGGCAGGCGCTCACAGATACGCAGTATTTT. It encodes CASSLGQALTDTQYF.

This clonotype was observed many times. V gene TRBV7-2 combines with J gene TRBJ2-5; D is perhaps TRBD2 (6 bases). The germline CDR1 and CDR2 sequences are SGHTA and FQGNSA. CDR3 length: 14 residues. V was shortened by 3 bases and J by 1 base, with 9 bases between the two germline ends. CDR3 sequence reads: CASSFAGSQETQYF. In DNA, the CDR3 is TGTGCCAGCAGCTTTGCGGGAAGCCAAGAGACCCAGTACTTC.

The V call is TRBV12-3 or TRBV12-4, the J call TRBJ2-3; D could derive from TRBD1 or TRBD2 (5 bases each). Trimming cost V 6 bases and J 5 bases, with 6 bases left between them. This CDR3 region has 11 residues. CDR3 sequence reads: CASRRGDTQYF. CDR3 nucleotides: TGTGCCAGCAGGAGGGGAGATACGCAGTATTTT.

In its sample, this clonotype was seen a few times. The chain links TRBV10-1 to TRBJ2-5; TRBD1 matches at 8 bases. The CDR3 runs 15 residues. J lost 3 bases, V lost 6 bases, and 9 bases had no gene match. Germline V gene lookup returns CDR1 WNHNN and CDR2 SYGVQD (reference sequence). The CDR3 region has the DNA TGCGCCAGCAGGGCCGCAGGGGGCGGGAAAGAGACCCAGTACTTC. Translated: CASRAAGGGKETQYF.